This T cell receptor (beta chain) is drawn from a study of blood T cell repertoires in COVID-19. Study summary: Specimens from acute and convalescent COVID-19 originated in the United States, Italy and Spain. T cells, B-cell-depleted T cells, or PBMCs supplied cDNA or gDNA.

Only in-frame clones appear in the TCRdb table, and some are missing; sequencing was by immunoSEQ multiplex PCR. The sample shows 120,000 to 150,000 clones, approximately 86% of them seen only once. Resolution of symptoms, clearance, or two negative PCRs was present in recovered Cohort 3 donors. Between the trimmed V and J ends, which lost 3 bases and 6 bases, there was a span of 11 bases. CDR1 is MNHEY, CDR2 SMNVEV, per germline (reference sequence). There are 13 residues in the CDR3. V gene TRBV27 combines with J gene TRBJ1-2, with D maybe TRBD1 (6 bases). This TCR was recovered from a woman in her thirties or forties who had recovered from COVID-19. Input material: PBMCs or T cells enriched from blood (not recorded which). The CDR3 DNA sequence: TGTGCCAGCAGTTTTAGGGGGACAAATGGCTACACCTTC. Translated, it gives CASSFRGTNGYTF.